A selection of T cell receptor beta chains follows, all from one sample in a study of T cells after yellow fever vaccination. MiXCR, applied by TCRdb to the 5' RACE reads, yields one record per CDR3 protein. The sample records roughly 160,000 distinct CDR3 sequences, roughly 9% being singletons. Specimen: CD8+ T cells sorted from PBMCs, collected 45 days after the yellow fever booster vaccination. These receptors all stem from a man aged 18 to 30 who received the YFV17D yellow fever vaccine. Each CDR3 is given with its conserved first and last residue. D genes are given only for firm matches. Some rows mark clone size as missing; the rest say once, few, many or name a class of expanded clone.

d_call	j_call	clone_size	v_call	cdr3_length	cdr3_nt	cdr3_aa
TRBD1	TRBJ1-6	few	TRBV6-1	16	TGTGCCAGCAGTGAAGGACAGGGGCCTACCAATTCACCCCTCCACTTT	CASSEGQGPTNSPLHF
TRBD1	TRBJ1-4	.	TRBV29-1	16	TGCAGCGTTGAAGCGATAGGACTGACAGGGGGACCGGAACTGTTTTTT	CSVEAIGLTGGPELFF
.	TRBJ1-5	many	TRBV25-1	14	TGTGCCAGCAGGGAACAGGGAACTAATCAGCCCCAGCATTTT	CASREQGTNQPQHF
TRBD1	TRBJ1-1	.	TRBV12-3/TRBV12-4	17	TGTGCCAGCAGTACCCTGTTCGGGGACAGGGGTTACACTGAAGCTTTCTTT	CASSTLFGDRGYTEAFF
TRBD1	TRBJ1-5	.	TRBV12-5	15	TGTGCTAGTGGTTTGACAACAGGGGCGGGCCAGCCCCAGCATTTT	CASGLTTGAGQPQHF
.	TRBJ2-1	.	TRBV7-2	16	TGTGCCAGCAGCTCCATGGAGGAGGCGGGGTACAATGAGCAGTTCTTC	CASSSMEEAGYNEQFF
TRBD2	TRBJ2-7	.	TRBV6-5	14	TGTGCCAGCAGTAACCGGGGAGGGGCCCACGAGCAGTACTTC	CASSNRGGAHEQYF
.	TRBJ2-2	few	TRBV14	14	TGTGCCAGCAGCCAAGAGGCCACTGGCGGGGAGCTGTTTTTT	CASSQEATGGELFF
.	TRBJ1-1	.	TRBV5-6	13	TGTGCCAGCAGCGAACAACGACACTCTGAAGCTTTCTTT	CASSEQRHSEAFF
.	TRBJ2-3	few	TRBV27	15	TGTGCCAGCAGCTTTCAGGGGTACCGCCCCGATACGCAGTATTTT	CASSFQGYRPDTQYF